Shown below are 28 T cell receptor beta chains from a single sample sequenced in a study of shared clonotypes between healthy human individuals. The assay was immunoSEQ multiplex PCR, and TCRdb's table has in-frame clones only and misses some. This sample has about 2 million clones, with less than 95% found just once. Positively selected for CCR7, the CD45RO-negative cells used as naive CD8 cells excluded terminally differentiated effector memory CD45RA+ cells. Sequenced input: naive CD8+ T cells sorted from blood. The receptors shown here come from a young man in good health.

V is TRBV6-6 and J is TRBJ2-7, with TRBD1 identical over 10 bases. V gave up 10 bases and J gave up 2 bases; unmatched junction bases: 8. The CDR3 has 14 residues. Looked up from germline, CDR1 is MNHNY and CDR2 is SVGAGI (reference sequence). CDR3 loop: CATHRGQGAYEQYF. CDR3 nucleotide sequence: TGTGCCACTCACCGTGGACAGGGGGCCTACGAGCAGTACTTC.

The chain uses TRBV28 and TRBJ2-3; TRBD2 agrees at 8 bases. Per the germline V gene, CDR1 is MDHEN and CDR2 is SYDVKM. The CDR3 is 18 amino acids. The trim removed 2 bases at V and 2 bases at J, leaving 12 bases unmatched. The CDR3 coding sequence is TGTGCCAGCAGTTTAATTACCCTCGGACTAGCCGACACAGATACGCAGTATTTT. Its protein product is CASSLITLGLADTDTQYF.

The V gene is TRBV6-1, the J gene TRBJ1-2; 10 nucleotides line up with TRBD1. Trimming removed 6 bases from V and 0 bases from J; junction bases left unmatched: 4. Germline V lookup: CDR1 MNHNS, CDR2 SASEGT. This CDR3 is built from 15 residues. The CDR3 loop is CASRGQGWPNYGYTF. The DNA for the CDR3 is TGTGCCAGCAGGGGACAGGGGTGGCCTAACTATGGCTACACCTTC.

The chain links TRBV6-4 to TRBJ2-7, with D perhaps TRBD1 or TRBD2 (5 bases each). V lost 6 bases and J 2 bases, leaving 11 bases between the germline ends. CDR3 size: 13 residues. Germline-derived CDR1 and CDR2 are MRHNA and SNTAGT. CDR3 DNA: TGTGCCAGCAGGAGGGACGTAACCTACGAGCAGTACTTC. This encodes CASRRDVTYEQYF.

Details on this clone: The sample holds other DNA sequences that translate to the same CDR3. The CDR3 spells CAISEGDTGELFF. CDR3 DNA sequence: TGTGCCATCAGTGAAGGGGACACCGGGGAGCTGTTTTTT. The chain has TRBV10-3 and TRBJ2-2, with a tentative D call TRBD1 (5 bases). In germline, CDR1 is ENHRY, CDR2 SYGVKD. The V end was cut by 3 bases, the J end by 3 bases, with 5 bases between. The CDR3 spans 13 residues.

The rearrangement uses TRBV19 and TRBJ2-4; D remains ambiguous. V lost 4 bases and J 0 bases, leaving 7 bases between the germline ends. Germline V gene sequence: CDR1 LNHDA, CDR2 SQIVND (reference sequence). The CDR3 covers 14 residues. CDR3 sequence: CASSSPLAKNIQYF. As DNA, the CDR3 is TGTGCCAGTAGTAGTCCACTAGCCAAAAACATTCAGTACTTC. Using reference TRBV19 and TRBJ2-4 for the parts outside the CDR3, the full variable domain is DGGITQSPKYLFRKEGQNVTLSCEQNLNHDAMYWYRQDPGQGLRLIYYSQIVNDFQKGDIAEGYSVSREKKESFPLTVTSAQKNPTAFYLCASSSPLAKNIQYFGAGTRLSVL.

CDR3 loop: CASSFDGTGIYDEQYF. CDR3 nucleotides: TGTGCCAGCAGCTTTGATGGGACAGGGATTTACGACGAGCAGTACTTC. The genes are TRBV5-4 and TRBJ2-7, with 9 bases matching TRBD1. This CDR3 region has 16 residues. J lost 5 bases, V lost 2 bases, and 11 bases had no gene match. Germline assignment: CDR1 SGHNT and CDR2 YYREEE (reference sequence).

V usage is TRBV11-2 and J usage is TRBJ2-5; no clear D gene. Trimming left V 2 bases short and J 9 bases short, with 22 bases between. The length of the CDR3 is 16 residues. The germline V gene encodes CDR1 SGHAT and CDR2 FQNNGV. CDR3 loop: CASSLFGRGTPEAQYF. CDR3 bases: TGTGCCAGCAGCTTATTTGGTCGCGGAACCCCGGAAGCCCAGTACTTC.

The CDR3 DNA follows: TGTGCCACCAGCAGAGGGTCCGGGACTGAAGCTTTCTTT. It codes for CATSRGSGTEAFF. V is TRBV15 and J is TRBJ1-1; no definite D call. This CDR3 region has 13 residues. The germline V gene encodes CDR1 LNHNV and CDR2 YYDKDF (reference sequence). V was shortened by 1 base and J by 5 bases, with 8 bases between the two germline ends.

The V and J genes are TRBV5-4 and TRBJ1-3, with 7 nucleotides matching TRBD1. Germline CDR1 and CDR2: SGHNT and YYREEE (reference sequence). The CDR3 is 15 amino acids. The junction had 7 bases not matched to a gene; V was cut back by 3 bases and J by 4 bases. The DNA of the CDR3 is TGTGCCAGCAGCTCCACAGGGGATTTGGGAAACACCATATATTTT. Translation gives CASSSTGDLGNTIYF.

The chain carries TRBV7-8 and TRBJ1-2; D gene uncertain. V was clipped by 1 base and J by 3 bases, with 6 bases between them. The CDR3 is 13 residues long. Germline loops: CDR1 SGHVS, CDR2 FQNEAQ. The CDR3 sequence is CASSLGTDYGYTF. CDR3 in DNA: TGTGCCAGCAGCTTAGGGACGGACTATGGCTACACCTTC.

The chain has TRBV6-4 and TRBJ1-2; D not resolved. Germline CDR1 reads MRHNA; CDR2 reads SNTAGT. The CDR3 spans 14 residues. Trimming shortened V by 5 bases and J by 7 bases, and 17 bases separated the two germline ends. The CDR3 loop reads CASSLRADGVGYTF. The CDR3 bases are TGTGCCAGCAGTTTACGGGCGGACGGGGTTGGCTACACCTTC.

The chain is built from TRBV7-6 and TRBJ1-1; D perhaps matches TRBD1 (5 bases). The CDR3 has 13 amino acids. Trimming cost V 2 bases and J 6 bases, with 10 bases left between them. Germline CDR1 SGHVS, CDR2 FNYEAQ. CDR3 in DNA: TGTGCCAGCAGCTTATTCTGGGGGTCTGAAGCTTTCTTT. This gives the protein CASSLFWGSEAFF.

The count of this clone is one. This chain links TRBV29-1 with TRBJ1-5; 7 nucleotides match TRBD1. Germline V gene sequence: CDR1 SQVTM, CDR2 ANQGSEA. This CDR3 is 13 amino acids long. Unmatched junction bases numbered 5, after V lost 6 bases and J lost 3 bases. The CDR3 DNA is TGCAGCGTGACAGGGATTTCCAATCAGCCCCAGCATTTT. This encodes CSVTGISNQPQHF.

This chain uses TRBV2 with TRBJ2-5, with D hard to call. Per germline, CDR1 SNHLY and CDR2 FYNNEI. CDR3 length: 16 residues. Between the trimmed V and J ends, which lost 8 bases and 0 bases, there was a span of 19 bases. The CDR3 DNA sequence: TGTGCCAGCTCAGAACCTATGGGCGCTAACCAAGAGACCCAGTACTTC. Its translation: CASSEPMGANQETQYF.

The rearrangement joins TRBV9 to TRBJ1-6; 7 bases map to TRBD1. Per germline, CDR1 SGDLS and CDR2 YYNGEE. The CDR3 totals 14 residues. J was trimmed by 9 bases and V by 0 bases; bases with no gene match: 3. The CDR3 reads CASSVEGAISPLHF. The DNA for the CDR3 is TGTGCCAGCAGCGTAGAGGGGGCAATTTCACCCCTCCACTTT.

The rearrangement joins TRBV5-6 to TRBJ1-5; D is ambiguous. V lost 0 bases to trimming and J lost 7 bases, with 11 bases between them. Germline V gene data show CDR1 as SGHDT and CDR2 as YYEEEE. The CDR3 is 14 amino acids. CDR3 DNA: TGTGCCAGCAGCTTGGGGGGTGGGTTCCAGCCCCAGCATTTT. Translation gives CASSLGGGFQPQHF.

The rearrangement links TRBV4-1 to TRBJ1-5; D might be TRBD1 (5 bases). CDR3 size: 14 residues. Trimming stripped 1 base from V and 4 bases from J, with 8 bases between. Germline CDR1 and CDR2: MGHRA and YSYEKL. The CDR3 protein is CASSQVRQNQPQHF. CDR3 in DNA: TGCGCCAGCAGCCAAGTTAGACAGAATCAGCCCCAGCATTTT.

The CDR3 sequence is CATNHYSNQPQHF. The CDR3 coding sequence is TGTGCCACCAACCACTATAGCAATCAGCCCCAGCATTTT. The chain joins TRBV11-2 to TRBJ1-5; D gene uncertain. V was trimmed by 10 bases and J by 0 bases, leaving 10 bases between them. The CDR3 has 13 residues. CDR1 is SGHAT, CDR2 FQNNGV, per germline.

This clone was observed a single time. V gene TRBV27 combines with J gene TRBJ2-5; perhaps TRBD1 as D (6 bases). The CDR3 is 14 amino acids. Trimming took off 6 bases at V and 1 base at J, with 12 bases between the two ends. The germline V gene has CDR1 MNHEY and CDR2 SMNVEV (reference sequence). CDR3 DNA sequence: TGTGCCAGCAGAGAAACAGGGACCCAAGAGACCCAGTACTTC. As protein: CASRETGTQETQYF.

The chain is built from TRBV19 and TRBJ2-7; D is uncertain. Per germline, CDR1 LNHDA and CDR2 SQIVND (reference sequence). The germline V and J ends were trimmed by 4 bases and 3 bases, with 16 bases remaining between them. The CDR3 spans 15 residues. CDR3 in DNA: TGTGCCAGTAGTAGTCGTAGTAGGTCCGGCTACGAGCAGTACTTC. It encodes CASSSRSRSGYEQYF.

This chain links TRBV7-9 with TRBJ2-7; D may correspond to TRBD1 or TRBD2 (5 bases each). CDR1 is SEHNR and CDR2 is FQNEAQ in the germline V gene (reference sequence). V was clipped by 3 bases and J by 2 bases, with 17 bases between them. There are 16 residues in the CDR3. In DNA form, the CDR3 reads TGTGCCAGCAGCTTGACAAGTCGGGACCACACCTACGAGCAGTACTTC. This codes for CASSLTSRDHTYEQYF.

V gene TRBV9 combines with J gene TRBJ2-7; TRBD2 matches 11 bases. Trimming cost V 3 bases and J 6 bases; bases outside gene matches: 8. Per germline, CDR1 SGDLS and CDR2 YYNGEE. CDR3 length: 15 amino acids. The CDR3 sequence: CASSANSGGAGEQYF. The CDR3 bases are TGTGCCAGCAGCGCCAATAGCGGGGGGGCCGGCGAGCAGTACTTC. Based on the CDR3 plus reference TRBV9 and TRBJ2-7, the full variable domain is DSGVTQTPKHLITATGQRVTLRCSPRSGDLSVYWYQQSLDQGLQFLIQYYNGEERAKGNILERFSAQQFPDLHSELNLSSLELGDSALYFCASSANSGGAGEQYFGPGTRLTVT.

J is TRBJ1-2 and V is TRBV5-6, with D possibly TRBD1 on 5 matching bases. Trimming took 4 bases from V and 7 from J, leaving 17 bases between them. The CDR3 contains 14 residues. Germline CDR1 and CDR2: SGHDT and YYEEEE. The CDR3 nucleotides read TGTGCCAGCAGCGGGTGGGACGGCGTCTTTGGCTACACCTTC. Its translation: CASSGWDGVFGYTF.

The CDR3 here is CASSTGVGGEQYF. In DNA form, the CDR3 reads TGTGCCAGTAGTACCGGGGTTGGGGGAGAGCAGTACTTC. This chain connects TRBV19 to TRBJ2-7; D may be TRBD1 or TRBD2 (5 bases each). CDR3 length: 13 residues. Germline V CDR1 and CDR2: LNHDA, SQIVND (reference sequence). V lost 4 bases to trimming and J lost 7 bases, with 14 bases between them. Based on the CDR3 plus reference TRBV19 and TRBJ2-7, the full variable domain is DGGITQSPKYLFRKEGQNVTLSCEQNLNHDAMYWYRQDPGQGLRLIYYSQIVNDFQKGDIAEGYSVSREKKESFPLTVTSAQKNPTAFYLCASSTGVGGEQYFGPGTRLTVT.

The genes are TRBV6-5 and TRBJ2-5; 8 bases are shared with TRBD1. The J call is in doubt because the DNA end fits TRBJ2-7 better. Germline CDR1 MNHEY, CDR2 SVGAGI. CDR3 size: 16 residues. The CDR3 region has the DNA TGTGCCAGCAGTTACTCGACGGGACAGGTATCCTACGAGCAGTACTTC. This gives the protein CASSYSTGQVSYEQYF.

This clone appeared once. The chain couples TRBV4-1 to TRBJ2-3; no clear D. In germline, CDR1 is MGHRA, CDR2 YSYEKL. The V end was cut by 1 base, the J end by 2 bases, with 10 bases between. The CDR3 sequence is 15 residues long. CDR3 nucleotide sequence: TGCGCCAGCAGCCAAGTGTCTTGGAACACAGATACGCAGTATTTT. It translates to CASSQVSWNTDTQYF.

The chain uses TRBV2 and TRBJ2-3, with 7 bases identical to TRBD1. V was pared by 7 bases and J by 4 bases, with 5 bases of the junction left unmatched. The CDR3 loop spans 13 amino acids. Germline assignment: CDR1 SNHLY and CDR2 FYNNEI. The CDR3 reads CASTEGAPDTQYF. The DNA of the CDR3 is TGTGCCAGCACAGAGGGGGCCCCAGATACGCAGTATTTT.